The 26 T cell receptor beta chains below all came from one sample that was sequenced in a study of T cell responses to AZD1222 COVID-19 vaccine. This table comes from immunoSEQ multiplex PCR, and its TCRdb copy is limited to in-frame clones, with some not included. The data show around 120,000 clones, with 70% to 90% seen just once and over 5% held by the top ten. Sequenced here: peripheral blood, sampled on day 0 of AZD1222 vaccination. These TCRs come from an adult in good health.

The chain recombines TRBV3-1 (or the pseudogene TRBV3-2) with TRBJ2-5; tentative D call: TRBD1 (6 bases). The CDR3 loop spans 13 amino acids. Germline V lookup: CDR1 LGHDT, CDR2 YNNKEL (reference sequence). Deletions cut 4 bases from V and 2 bases from J, with 8 bases between. The CDR3 sequence is CASSRQEQETQYF. CDR3 bases: TGTGCCAGCAGCCGACAGGAGCAAGAGACCCAGTACTTC.

The chain recombines TRBV28 with TRBJ1-4; TRBD1 might be the D (5 bases). This CDR3 spans 14 amino acids. The V gene's germline CDR1 is MDHEN and CDR2 SYDVKM. With 5 bases removed from V and 5 bases from J, the gap between germline ends came to 12 bases. The CDR3 nucleotides are TGTGCCAGCAGTATTGACAGTGCGAATGAAAAACTGTTTTTT. Protein: CASSIDSANEKLFF.

CDR3 sequence (DNA): TGTGCCAGCAGTGAACCACAGGGGGCTGGTGAAAAACTGTTTTTT. Amino acids: CASSEPQGAGEKLFF. V gene TRBV2 combines with J gene TRBJ1-4; 9 nucleotides agree with TRBD1. The ends lost 2 bases at V and 7 bases at J; junction bases unmatched: 5. The germline gives CDR1 SNHLY, CDR2 FYNNEI. The CDR3 is 15 residues long.

V usage is TRBV5-6 and J usage is TRBJ1-2, with TRBD1 as a possible D gene (5 bases). The ends were cut back, 0 bases at V and 8 bases at J, with 14 bases in the middle. Germline CDR1 and CDR2: SGHDT and YYEEEE. There are 14 residues in the CDR3. The CDR3 region has the DNA TGTGCCAGCAGCTTGGTTCAGAGGGGAGAAGGCTACACCTTC. The encoded protein is CASSLVQRGEGYTF.

The V gene is TRBV3-1 (or the pseudogene TRBV3-2), the J gene TRBJ2-7, with 10 bases matching TRBD1. Germline V gene lookup returns CDR1 LGHDT and CDR2 YNNKEL (reference sequence). This CDR3 has 13 residues. V shed 8 bases and J 6 bases; nucleotides not matched to a gene: 7. The chain's CDR3 is CASAGQGLSEQYF. CDR3 sequence (DNA): TGTGCCAGCGCGGGACAGGGGCTCTCCGAGCAGTACTTC.

This clone was observed a single time. The chain links TRBV15 to TRBJ1-4; perhaps TRBD1 as D (5 bases). The CDR3 length is 15 residues. Per germline, CDR1 LNHNV and CDR2 YYDKDF (reference sequence). With 5 bases removed from V and 7 bases from J, the gap between germline ends came to 17 bases. The CDR3 DNA reads TGTGCCACCAGCGGGGTCAGGGCAAACGGTGAAAAACTGTTTTTT. It codes for CATSGVRANGEKLFF.

The chain combines TRBV5-4 with TRBJ1-1, with D possibly matching TRBD1 (5 bases). This CDR3 region has 14 residues. Germline CDR1 and CDR2: SGHNT and YYREEE (reference sequence). Trimming pared 2 bases from V and 5 bases from J, leaving 13 bases between. CDR3 sequence: CASSFSRGGTEAFF. The DNA for the CDR3 is TGTGCCAGCAGCTTCTCTCGGGGGGGGACTGAAGCTTTCTTT.

The gene calls are TRBV10-3 and TRBJ1-1; no definite D call. Germline CDR1 reads ENHRY; CDR2 reads SYGVKD. CDR3 length: 15 residues. Trimming pared 2 bases from V and 0 bases from J, leaving 10 bases between. CDR3 residues: CAISENDSLNTEAFF. The CDR3 region has the DNA TGTGCCATCAGTGAGAACGACTCCTTGAACACTGAAGCTTTCTTT.

The chain couples TRBV14 to TRBJ1-2; D is undetermined. V lost 1 base, J lost 4 bases, and 13 bases lay in between. The CDR3 sequence is 15 residues long. Germline V lookup: CDR1 SGHDN, CDR2 FVKESK. CDR3 residues: CASSQVGVGGYGYTF. As DNA, the CDR3 is TGTGCCAGCAGCCAAGTGGGAGTCGGAGGCTATGGCTACACCTTC.

The CDR3 sequence: CASSLVVGQLGYGYTF. CDR3 DNA: TGTGCCAGCAGCTTAGTGGTTGGACAGCTTGGCTATGGCTACACCTTC. The chain combines TRBV7-9 with TRBJ1-2; possible D gene TRBD1, 6 bases. The CDR3 sequence is 16 residues long. Per germline, CDR1 SEHNR and CDR2 FQNEAQ (reference sequence). The ends were cut back, 1 base at V and 4 bases at J, with 16 bases in the middle.

This chain links TRBV27 with TRBJ1-6; TRBD1 matches 9 bases. The CDR3 length is 15 residues. Looked up from germline, CDR1 is MNHEY and CDR2 is SMNVEV (reference sequence). With V trimmed by 3 bases and J by 6 bases, 3 bases remained unmatched. CDR3 loop: CASSFVGQGNSPLHF. CDR3 coding DNA: TGTGCCAGCAGTTTTGTGGGACAGGGTAATTCACCCCTCCACTTT.

The rearrangement links TRBV28 to TRBJ1-6; no clear D gene. V gave up 6 bases and J gave up 6 bases, with 15 bases separating them. Germline values: CDR1 MDHEN, CDR2 SYDVKM. This CDR3 has 15 amino acids. CDR3 amino acids: CASRDEGVANSPLHF. The CDR3 DNA reads TGTGCCAGCAGAGATGAGGGTGTAGCTAATTCACCCCTCCACTTT.

J is TRBJ2-2 and V is TRBV18; TRBD2 is a possible D gene (5 bases). V lost 2 bases to trimming and J lost 0 bases, with 7 bases between them. The CDR3 is 15 amino acids. Germline V lookup: CDR1 KGHSH, CDR2 LQKENI. The DNA for the CDR3 is TGTGCCAGCTCACCAAGGACTTCGAACACCGGGGAGCTGTTTTTT. Translating it yields CASSPRTSNTGELFF.

V and J are TRBV5-4 and TRBJ1-1; TRBD1 agrees at 7 bases. Looked up from germline, CDR1 is SGHNT and CDR2 is YYREEE (reference sequence). The CDR3 runs 14 residues. The V and J ends lost 0 bases and 6 bases, in that order; junction bases with no gene match: 5. CDR3 sequence (DNA): TGTGCCAGCAGCTTGGAGACAGGGTTCCCTGAAGCTTTCTTT. Amino acids: CASSLETGFPEAFF.

This clone appeared a few times. The chain employs TRBV2 and TRBJ2-3; tentatively, D is TRBD1 (6 bases). The ends were cut back, 4 bases at V and 0 bases at J, with 11 bases in the middle. Germline CDR1 is SNHLY and CDR2 is FYNNEI. This CDR3 contains 15 residues. This chain's CDR3 is CASSAVGASTDTQYF. In DNA, the CDR3 is TGTGCCAGCAGTGCGGTGGGGGCTAGCACAGATACGCAGTATTTT.

The chain recombines TRBV11-1 with TRBJ1-1, with 9 nucleotides matching TRBD1. Germline trimming cut 5 bases from V and 7 bases from J; bases unmatched to any gene: 8. The CDR3 has 14 residues. Germline lookup yields CDR1 SGHAT and CDR2 FQDESV (reference sequence). The CDR3, as DNA: TGTGCCAGCAGCGGCACACAGGGGGCCCGTGAAGCTTTCTTT. Its translation is CASSGTQGAREAFF.

The J gene is TRBJ2-5, the V gene TRBV7-2; maybe TRBD1 (5 bases). This CDR3 is built from 15 residues. Germline V gives CDR1 SGHTA, CDR2 FQGNSA. Trimming left V 1 base short and J 5 bases short, with 14 bases between. The CDR3 is CASSLEVQGSETQYF. CDR3 nucleotide sequence: TGTGCCAGCAGCTTAGAGGTCCAGGGAAGCGAGACCCAGTACTTC.

This clone was seen only a few times. The junction departs from the called germline gene at one end, perhaps through a read error. The genes are TRBV6-2 or TRBV6-3 and TRBJ1-1; D is uncertain. The CDR3 totals 13 residues. Germline CDR1 and CDR2: MNHEY and SVGEGT. CDR3 amino acids: CASSYRENAEAFF. The CDR3 DNA reads as TGTGCCAGCAGTTATAGAGAGAACGCTGAAGCTTTCTTT.

V is TRBV3-1 (or the pseudogene TRBV3-2) and J is TRBJ2-5; 7 nucleotides line up with TRBD2. Germline loops: CDR1 LGHDT, CDR2 YNNKEL (reference sequence). The V segment lost 4 bases and the J segment 5 bases; nucleotides outside the gene matches: 10. The length of the CDR3 is 15 residues. CDR3 sequence (DNA): TGTGCCAGCAGCCCCGGGGCCGGGAGGTTGGAGACCCAGTACTTC. It yields the protein CASSPGAGRLETQYF.

As regards this clone: Other DNA sequences of this sample code for an identical CDR3. V and J are TRBV6-1 and TRBJ1-1; no firm D call. Germline V gene sequence: CDR1 MNHNS, CDR2 SASEGT. Trimming removed 2 bases from V and 2 bases from J, with 9 bases in between. This CDR3 comprises 14 residues. CDR3 sequence: CASSETGVNTEAFF. The CDR3 DNA follows: TGTGCCAGCAGTGAAACCGGCGTCAACACTGAAGCTTTCTTT.

The V call is TRBV19, the J call TRBJ2-1; possible D gene TRBD2, 5 bases. V lost 5 bases and J lost 10, with 9 bases in between. The CDR3 extends over 11 amino acids. CDR1 and CDR2 from the germline V gene are LNHDA and SQIVND (reference sequence). CDR3 nucleotide sequence: TGTGCCAGTAGTGAACGACTAGAGCAGTTCTTC. It is translated as CASSERLEQFF.

The chain is built from TRBV19 and TRBJ1-5; D gene unclear. Looked up from germline, CDR1 is LNHDA and CDR2 is SQIVND (reference sequence). The V gene lost 6 bases and the J gene lost 11 bases, with 11 bases spanning the gap. The CDR3 contains 11 residues. Written as DNA, the CDR3 is TGTGCCAGTAGGGGTGGTCCGACCCAGCATTTT. As protein: CASRGGPTQHF.

The chain links TRBV7-9 to TRBJ2-7, with TRBD1 matching 7 bases. From germline, CDR1 is SEHNR and CDR2 FQNEAQ (reference sequence). V lost 1 base and J lost 4; bases outside the gene matches: 13. This CDR3 comprises 17 residues. The CDR3 DNA reads TGTGCCAGCAGCTTAGTCTATACAGGGGAAGAGATATACGAGCAGTACTTC. This gives the protein CASSLVYTGEEIYEQYF.

This chain joins TRBV29-1 and TRBJ2-3; unclear D gene. In germline, CDR1 is SQVTM, CDR2 ANQGSEA. The length of the CDR3 is 13 residues. The V end lost 5 bases, the J end lost 6 bases, and 15 bases lay between the germline ends. CDR3 DNA: TGCAGCGTTCCCCACGGACCGGCCGATACGCAGTATTTT. It yields the protein CSVPHGPADTQYF.

As to this clone: The junction shows a germline mismatch at one end, possibly a read error. Other DNA sequences in the sample encode the same CDR3. The chain recombines TRBV15 with TRBJ2-1; D could derive from TRBD1 or TRBD2 (5 bases each). The V gene's germline CDR1 is LNHNV and CDR2 YYDKDF (reference sequence). The CDR3 totals 14 residues. As DNA, the CDR3 is TGTGCCACCAGCAGAGATATGGTGGGGGATGAACAGTTCTTC. As protein: CATSRDMVGDEQFF.

The V gene is TRBV30, the J gene TRBJ1-4, with D unresolved. CDR1 and CDR2 from the germline V gene are GTSNPN and SVGIG (reference sequence). CDR3 size: 14 residues. V shed 7 bases and J shed 0 bases, with 12 bases lying between them. The CDR3 spells CASLDRATNEKLFF. The CDR3 nucleotides are TGTGCCTCCTTGGATCGGGCAACTAATGAAAAACTGTTTTTT.